Included here is one T cell receptor (beta chain) sequence, with context. What it binds is unknown. UMIs were attached via template switching, each with a 6-nucleotide sample barcode. One entry per CDR3 protein, without DNA, is what TCRdb gives after re-calling the 5' RACE reads. With about 140,000 distinct CDR3 sequences in the sample, the ten largest clones hold 2% to 3%. This entry is derived from a study of monozygotic twins with inflammatory bowel disease. Study-level points and caveats: For IBD, no single strong associated signal or clonotype was supported.

This CDR3 is built from 14 residues. The germline CDR1 and CDR2 sequences are KGHSH and LQKENI. Sequenced input: blood. The rearrangement links TRBV18 to TRBJ2-7; the D call from TCRdb, TRBD1, cannot be confirmed without DNA. The TCR comes from a human donor with ulcerative colitis or Crohn's disease, or a healthy co-twin of an affected twin (not recorded which). CDR3: CASSPRTGEDEQYF.